A single sample is the source of the 8 T cell receptor beta chains below, sequenced in a study of T cells after yellow fever vaccination. From the 5' RACE reads, TCRdb called clonotypes with MiXCR, one entry per CDR3 protein. The sample lists around 530,000 distinct CDR3 sequences, about 17% occurring once. Material: PBMCs, obtained around 5 days after the first yellow fever vaccination. The receptor set was obtained from a man aged 18 to 30 who received the YFV17D yellow fever vaccine.

In its sample, this clonotype was seen a few times. This chain joins TRBV12-3 or TRBV12-4 and TRBJ1-5; 7 bases align to TRBD1. The trim removed 6 bases at V and 4 bases at J, leaving 9 bases unmatched. This CDR3 spans 15 amino acids. CDR3 sequence: CASSFADRANQPQHF. CDR3 sequence (DNA): TGTGCCAGCAGCTTCGCCGACAGGGCTAATCAGCCCCAGCATTTT.

The rearrangement links TRBV10-3 to TRBJ2-7; weak D call: TRBD1 (6 bases). Trimming took off 4 bases at V and 3 bases at J, with 7 bases between the two ends. CDR3 length equals 12 residues. The germline V gene has CDR1 ENHRY and CDR2 SYGVKD. In DNA, the CDR3 is TGTGCCATCAGTGGGACAGACTACGAGCAGTACGTC. Residues: CAISGTDYEQYV.

The chain recombines TRBV5-1 with TRBJ1-6, with D maybe TRBD1 (6 bases). Per the germline V gene, CDR1 is SGHRS and CDR2 is YFSETQ. The CDR3 has 15 residues. V lost 0 bases, J lost 7 bases, and 11 bases lay in between. CDR3 nucleotides: TGCGCCAGCAGCTTGGACAGGGTTCGGAATTCACCCCTCCACTTT. Encoded protein: CASSLDRVRNSPLHF.

The chain couples TRBV18 to TRBJ1-4; D is undetermined. V lost 0 bases and J lost 8, with 13 bases in between. The CDR3 loop spans 15 amino acids. CDR1 is KGHSH and CDR2 is LQKENI in the germline V gene. The chain's CDR3 is CASSPPGLNGEKLFF. The CDR3, as DNA: TGTGCCAGCTCACCACCGGGCCTAAACGGCGAAAAACTGTTTTTT.

This chain connects TRBV30 to TRBJ1-6; D call uncertain. The ends were cut back, 4 bases at V and 10 bases at J, with 26 bases in the middle. This CDR3 has 17 amino acids. Germline CDR1 reads GTSNPN; CDR2 reads SVGIG (reference sequence). The CDR3 coding sequence is TGTGCCTGGACCTCATCATACTCCCAGTGGCTTTGGTCACCCCTCCACTTT. It translates to CAWTSSYSQWLWSPLHF.

The sample holds many counts of this clonotype. The V and J genes are TRBV6-1 and TRBJ2-1; D is unclear. V lost 7 bases, J lost 0 bases, and 13 bases lay in between. Germline loops: CDR1 MNHNS, CDR2 SASEGT. This CDR3 region has 15 residues. CDR3 bases: TGTGCCAGCAACAAAGGAGAGAGCTCCTACAATGAGCAGTTCTTC. Residues: CASNKGESSYNEQFF.

This chain uses TRBV4-1 with TRBJ1-6; possible D gene TRBD1, 5 bases. The CDR3 totals 15 residues. Germline assignment: CDR1 MGHRA and CDR2 YSYEKL. V shed 4 bases and J shed 7 bases, with 14 bases lying between them. The CDR3 sequence is CASSLRPGRNSPLHF. The CDR3 coding sequence is TGCGCCAGCAGCCTCCGTCCAGGGAGGAATTCACCCCTCCACTTT.

This clonotype was picked up a small number of times. The V and J genes are TRBV2 and TRBJ2-2, with TRBD1 matching 7 bases. Germline assignment: CDR1 SNHLY and CDR2 FYNNEI. This CDR3 has 13 amino acids. Trimming removed 6 bases from V and 4 bases from J; junction bases left unmatched: 2. This CDR3 is CASRTGATGELFF. The CDR3 DNA is TGTGCCAGCAGAACAGGGGCCACCGGGGAGCTGTTTTTT.